This T cell receptor (beta chain) originates from a study of T cell responses to AZD1222 COVID-19 vaccine. Assay used: immunoSEQ multiplex PCR; TCRdb lists only in-frame clones, some missing. The sample yields around 75,000 clones, 80% to 90% seen once. The V gene end was trimmed by 1 base and the J gene end by 11 bases; junction bases not matched to a gene: 7. The germline V gene has CDR1 SGHTA and CDR2 FQGNSA. This CDR3 is 13 amino acids long. This TCR was recovered from an adult in good health. The chain has TRBV7-2 and TRBJ1-1, with 7 positions matching TRBD1. The sequences come from peripheral blood, collected on day 0 of AZD1222 vaccination. The DNA of the CDR3 is TGTGCCAGCAGCTTAGGAAGGGGGCTCGATGCTTTCTTT. Protein product: CASSLGRGLDAFF. The variable domain in full, with the rest retrieved from reference TRBV7-2 and TRBJ1-1, is GAGVSQSPSNKVTEKGKDVELRCDPISGHTALYWYRQSLGQGLEFLIYFQGNSAPDKSGLPSDRFSAERTGGSVSTLTIQRTQQEDSAVYLCASSLGRGLDAFFGQGTRLTVV.